Each of the 5 T cell receptor beta chains below was sequenced from the same sample in a study of blood T cell repertoires in COVID-19. Repertoires were generated with immunoSEQ multiplex PCR, while TCRdb's copy carries only in-frame clones and drops some. This table has 100,000 to 150,000 clones, 60% to 85% appearing once. The sequenced material came from peripheral blood. The receptors were gathered from a man in his 70s with acute or convalescent COVID-19.

The rearrangement uses TRBV19 and TRBJ2-7; no clear D gene. The CDR3 extends over 13 amino acids. The V gene's germline CDR1 is LNHDA and CDR2 SQIVND (reference sequence). V was cut by 8 bases and J by 4 bases, with 15 bases left in between. The CDR3 coding sequence is TGTGCCAGTGCCGCGATTCCCGGGTACGAGCAGTACTTC. Its protein product is CASAAIPGYEQYF.

The V call is TRBV27, the J call TRBJ1-6; perhaps TRBD1 as D (6 bases). CDR1 and CDR2 (germline): MNHEY, SMNVEV (reference sequence). V dropped 4 bases and J dropped 1 base, with 14 bases sitting between them. The length of the CDR3 is 17 residues. CDR3 DNA: TGTGCCAGCAGTTGGGGACGCAGGGGTTCCTATAATTCACCCCTCCACTTT. Its translation: CASSWGRRGSYNSPLHF.

The V call is TRBV5-5, the J call TRBJ2-5; the D gene is possibly TRBD1 (6 bases). The CDR3 extends over 17 amino acids. Trimming cost V 3 bases and J 3 bases, with 21 bases left between them. Germline V lookup: CDR1 SGHKS, CDR2 YYEKEE (reference sequence). CDR3 region: CASSWPPGGRGKETQYF. CDR3 coding DNA: TGTGCCAGCAGCTGGCCACCCGGAGGCAGGGGTAAAGAGACCCAGTACTTC.

Remarks on this clone: This specimen includes other DNA sequences encoding the same CDR3. The chain combines TRBV5-1 with TRBJ2-7, with TRBD2 matching 10 bases. Trimming cost V 2 bases and J 5 bases; bases outside gene matches: 4. The CDR3 consists of 14 residues. Looked up from germline, CDR1 is SGHRS and CDR2 is YFSETQ. In DNA form, the CDR3 reads TGCGCCAGCAGCTTAAGCGGGGGGGCCCACGAGCAGTACTTC. Translation: CASSLSGGAHEQYF.

This clone occurred a few times. The V gene is TRBV6-5, the J gene TRBJ2-7; 7 bases agree with TRBD1. CDR3 length equals 14 residues. V gave up 5 bases and J gave up 9 bases; unmatched junction bases: 13. Germline CDR1 reads MNHEY; CDR2 reads SVGAGI. This CDR3 reads CASSLGQDAHGQYF. The CDR3 DNA reads TGTGCCAGCAGTCTCGGACAGGATGCTCACGGGCAGTACTTC.